This T cell receptor beta chain was captured in a study of blood T cell repertoires in COVID-19. Germline lookup yields CDR1 SGHAT and CDR2 FQNNGV. V lost 0 bases, J lost 5 bases, and 14 bases lay in between. The CDR3 covers 15 residues. Sequencing was performed with immunoSEQ multiplex PCR; in TCRdb, only in-frame clones are kept and a portion is missing. Of about 370,000 clones listed, more than 75% are singletons. This chain uses TRBV11-2 with TRBJ2-7; a possible D gene is TRBD2 (5 bases). The specimen sequenced was peripheral blood. The sequence derives from a woman in her twenties or thirties with COVID-19, enrolled during active disease. CDR3 nucleotide sequence: TGTGCCAGCAGCTTAGATCACGGGGATGTGGACGAGCAGTACTTC. This sequence encodes CASSLDHGDVDEQYF.